This TCR beta chain was sequenced for a study of shared clonotypes between healthy human individuals. Study conclusions and caveats: The generation probabilities recorded for non-shared clonotypes fell below those of clonotypes shared by all four donors. Depth was large, yet rarefaction showed that sorted-subset sequencing was incomplete.

Some clones are missing from TCRdb's copy, which holds only in-frame ones; the method was immunoSEQ multiplex PCR. Among fewer than 3 million clones listed, 80% to 95% were seen once. With respect to this clone: Its antigen is as yet unknown.

This CDR3 is built from 16 residues. The V gene end was trimmed by 5 bases and the J gene end by 4 bases; junction bases not matched to a gene: 9. Germline V gives CDR1 MNHNY, CDR2 SVGAGI (reference sequence). Sequencing used naive CD4+ T cells from PBMCs. Subset specified: CD45RA+ positively selected. The sequence came from a man younger than 30 in good health. Some clones in this sample may be carry-over from other donors' samples. The chain links TRBV6-6 to TRBJ2-7; TRBD2 matches at 12 bases. CDR3 bases: TGTGCCAGCAGTAAAGGGATAACTAGCGGGGGGTACGAGCAGTACTTC. Amino acid sequence: CASSKGITSGGYEQYF.